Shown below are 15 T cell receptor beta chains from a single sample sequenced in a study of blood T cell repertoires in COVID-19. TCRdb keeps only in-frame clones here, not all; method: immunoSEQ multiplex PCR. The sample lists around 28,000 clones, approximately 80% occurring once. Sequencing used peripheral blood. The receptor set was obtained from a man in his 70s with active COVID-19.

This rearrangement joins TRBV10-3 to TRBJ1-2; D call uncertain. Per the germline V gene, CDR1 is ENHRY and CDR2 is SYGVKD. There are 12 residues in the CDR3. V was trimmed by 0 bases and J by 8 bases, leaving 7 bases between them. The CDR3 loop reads CAISESTEGYTF. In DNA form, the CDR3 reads TGTGCCATCAGTGAGTCGACGGAGGGCTACACCTTC.

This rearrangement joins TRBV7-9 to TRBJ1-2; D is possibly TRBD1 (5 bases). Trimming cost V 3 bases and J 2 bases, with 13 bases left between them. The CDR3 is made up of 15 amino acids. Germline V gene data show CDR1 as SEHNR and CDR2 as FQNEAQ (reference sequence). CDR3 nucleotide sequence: TGTGCCAGCAGCTTCCCAGAAAAGGGGAACTATGGCTACACCTTC. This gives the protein CASSFPEKGNYGYTF.

CDR3 coding DNA: TGTGCCAGCAGTCTTACAGGGGAGGCGTACAATGAGCAGTTCTTC. It encodes CASSLTGEAYNEQFF. The chain combines TRBV7-9 with TRBJ2-1; TRBD1 might be the D (7 bases). The CDR3 contains 15 residues. CDR1 is SEHNR and CDR2 is FQNEAQ in the germline V gene (reference sequence). V was cut by 6 bases and J by 4 bases, with 16 bases left in between.

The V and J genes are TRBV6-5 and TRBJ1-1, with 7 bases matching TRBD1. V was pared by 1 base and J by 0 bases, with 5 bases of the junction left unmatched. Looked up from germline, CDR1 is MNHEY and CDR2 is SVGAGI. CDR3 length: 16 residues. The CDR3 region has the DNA TGTGCCAGCAGTTACTTGGGGACAGTCATGAACACTGAAGCTTTCTTT. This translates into CASSYLGTVMNTEAFF.

The CDR3 region has the DNA TGCGCCAGCAGTGAGAGGGCAGCGGATGGCTACACCTTC. Translating gives CASSERAADGYTF. V gene TRBV10-2 combines with J gene TRBJ1-2; D not certain. Germline values: CDR1 WSHSY, CDR2 SAAADI. This CDR3 contains 13 residues. The V end was cut by 2 bases, the J end by 6 bases, with 10 bases between.

DNA of the CDR3: TGTGCCATCAGCCCAGAGGGGGCGGACACCGGGGAGCTGTTTTTT. It yields the protein CAISPEGADTGELFF. The chain recombines TRBV10-3 with TRBJ2-2; 7 bases agree with TRBD1. The junction had 7 bases not matched to a gene; V was cut back by 6 bases and J by 3 bases. The length of the CDR3 is 15 residues. CDR1 and CDR2 (germline): ENHRY, SYGVKD.

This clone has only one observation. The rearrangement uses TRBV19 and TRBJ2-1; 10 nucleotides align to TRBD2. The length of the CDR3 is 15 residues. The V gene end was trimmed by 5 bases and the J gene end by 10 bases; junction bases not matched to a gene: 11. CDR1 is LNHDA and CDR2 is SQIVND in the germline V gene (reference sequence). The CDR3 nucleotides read TGTGCCAGTAGTCAAAGCGGGGGGGCCGCCAGGGAGCAGTTCTTC. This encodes CASSQSGGAAREQFF.

The CDR3 region has the DNA TGTGCCAGCAGCGTAGAGGGGAACTCCCCAGATACGCAGTATTTT. Translation gives CASSVEGNSPDTQYF. The rearrangement uses TRBV9 and TRBJ2-3, with D perhaps matching TRBD1 (5 bases). Between the trimmed V and J ends, which lost 0 bases and 4 bases, there was a span of 12 bases. Germline V gives CDR1 SGDLS, CDR2 YYNGEE. The CDR3 extends over 15 amino acids.

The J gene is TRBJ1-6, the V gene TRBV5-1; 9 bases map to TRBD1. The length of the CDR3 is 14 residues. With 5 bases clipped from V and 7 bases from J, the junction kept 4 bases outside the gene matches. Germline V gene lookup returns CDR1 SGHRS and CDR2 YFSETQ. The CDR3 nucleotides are TGCGCCAGCAGGGGAGGACAGGGGAATTCACCCCTCCACTTT. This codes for CASRGGQGNSPLHF.

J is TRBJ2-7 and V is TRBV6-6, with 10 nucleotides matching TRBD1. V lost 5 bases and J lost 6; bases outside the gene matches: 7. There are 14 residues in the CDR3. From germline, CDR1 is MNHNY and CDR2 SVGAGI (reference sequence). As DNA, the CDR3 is TGTGCCAGCAGTCGGGACAGGGGTTCTACCGAGCAGTACTTC. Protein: CASSRDRGSTEQYF.

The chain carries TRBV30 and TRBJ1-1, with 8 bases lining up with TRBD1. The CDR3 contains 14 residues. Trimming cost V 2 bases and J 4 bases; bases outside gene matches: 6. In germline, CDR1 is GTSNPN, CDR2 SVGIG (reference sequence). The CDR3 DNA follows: TGTGCCTGGAGTCCCAGGGGGCCGGTCACTGAAGCTTTCTTT. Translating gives CAWSPRGPVTEAFF.

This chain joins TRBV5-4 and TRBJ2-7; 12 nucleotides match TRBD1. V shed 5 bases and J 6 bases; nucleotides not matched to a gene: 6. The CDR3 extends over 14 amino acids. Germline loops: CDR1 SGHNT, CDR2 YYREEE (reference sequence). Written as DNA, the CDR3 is TGTGCCAGCAGTATGGGACAGGGGGCTGTCGAGCAGTACTTC. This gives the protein CASSMGQGAVEQYF.

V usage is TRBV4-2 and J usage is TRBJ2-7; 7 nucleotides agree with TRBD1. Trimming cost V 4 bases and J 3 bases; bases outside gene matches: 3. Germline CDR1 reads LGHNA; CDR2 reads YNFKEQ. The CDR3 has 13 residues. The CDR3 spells CASSRDRNYEQYF. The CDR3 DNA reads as TGTGCCAGCAGCCGGGACAGAAACTACGAGCAGTACTTC.

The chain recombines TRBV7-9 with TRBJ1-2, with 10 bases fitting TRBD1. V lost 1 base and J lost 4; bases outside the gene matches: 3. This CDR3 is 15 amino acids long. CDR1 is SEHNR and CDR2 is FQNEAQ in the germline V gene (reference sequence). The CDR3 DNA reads TGTGCCAGCAGCTTAGAAAGGACAGGGGGCTATGGCTACACCTTC. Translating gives CASSLERTGGYGYTF.

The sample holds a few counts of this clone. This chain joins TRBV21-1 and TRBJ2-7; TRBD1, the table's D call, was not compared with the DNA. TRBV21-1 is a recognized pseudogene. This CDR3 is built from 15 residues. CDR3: CASSKQEGARDEQYF. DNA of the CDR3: TGTGCCAGCAGCAAACAAGAAGGGGCTCGGGACGAGCAGTACTTC.